This T cell receptor beta chain is from a study of cytomegalovirus exposure and HLA in healthy donors. Notes on the study in general: Rare TCR sequences dominated, though some public TCRs recurred in many donors.

V lost 1 base, J lost 3 bases, and 9 bases lay in between. The CDR3 is 14 amino acids. Germline-derived CDR1 and CDR2 are MDHEN and SYDVKM. Concerning this clone: The antigen remains undetermined.

PCR involved 60 Vbeta and 13 Jbeta primers. Generated by immunoSEQ multiplex PCR, the TCRdb table keeps only in-frame clones and is missing some. In all, the sample yields fewer than 250,000 clones. The clonotype comes from a woman aged 25 to 39 in good health and CMV-seropositive. V usage is TRBV28 and J usage is TRBJ1-1; no firm D call. The sample consisted of PBMCs. CDR3 DNA sequence: TGTGCCAGCAGTTTATCAAAATTTTACACTGAAGCTTTCTTT. This encodes CASSLSKFYTEAFF.